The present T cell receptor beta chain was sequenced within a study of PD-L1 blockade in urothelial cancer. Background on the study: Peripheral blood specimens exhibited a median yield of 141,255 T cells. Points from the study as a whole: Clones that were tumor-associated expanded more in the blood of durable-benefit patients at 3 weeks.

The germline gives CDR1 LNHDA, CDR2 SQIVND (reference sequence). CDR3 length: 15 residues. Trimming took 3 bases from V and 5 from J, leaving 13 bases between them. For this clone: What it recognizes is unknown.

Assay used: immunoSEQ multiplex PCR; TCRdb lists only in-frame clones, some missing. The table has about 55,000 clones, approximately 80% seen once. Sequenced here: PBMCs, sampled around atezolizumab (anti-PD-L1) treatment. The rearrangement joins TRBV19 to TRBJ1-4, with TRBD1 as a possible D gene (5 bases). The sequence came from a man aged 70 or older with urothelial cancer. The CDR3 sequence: CASSMYQGTNEKLFF. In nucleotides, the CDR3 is TGTGCCAGTAGTATGTATCAGGGTACAAATGAAAAACTGTTTTTT.